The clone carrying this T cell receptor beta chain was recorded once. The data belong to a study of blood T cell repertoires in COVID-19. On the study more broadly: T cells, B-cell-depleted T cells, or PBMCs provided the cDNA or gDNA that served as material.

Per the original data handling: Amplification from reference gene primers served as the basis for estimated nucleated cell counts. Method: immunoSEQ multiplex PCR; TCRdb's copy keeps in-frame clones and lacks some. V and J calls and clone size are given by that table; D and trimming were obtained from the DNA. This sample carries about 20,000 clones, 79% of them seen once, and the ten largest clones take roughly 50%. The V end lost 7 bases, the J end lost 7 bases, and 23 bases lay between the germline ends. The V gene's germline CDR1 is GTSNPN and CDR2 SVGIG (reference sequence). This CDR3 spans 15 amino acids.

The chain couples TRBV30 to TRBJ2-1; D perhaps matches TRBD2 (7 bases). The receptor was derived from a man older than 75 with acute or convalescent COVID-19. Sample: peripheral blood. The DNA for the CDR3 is TGTGCCTTGGGCAGGGGTAGGACTAGTTCAAATGAGCAGTTCTTC. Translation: CALGRGRTSSNEQFF.